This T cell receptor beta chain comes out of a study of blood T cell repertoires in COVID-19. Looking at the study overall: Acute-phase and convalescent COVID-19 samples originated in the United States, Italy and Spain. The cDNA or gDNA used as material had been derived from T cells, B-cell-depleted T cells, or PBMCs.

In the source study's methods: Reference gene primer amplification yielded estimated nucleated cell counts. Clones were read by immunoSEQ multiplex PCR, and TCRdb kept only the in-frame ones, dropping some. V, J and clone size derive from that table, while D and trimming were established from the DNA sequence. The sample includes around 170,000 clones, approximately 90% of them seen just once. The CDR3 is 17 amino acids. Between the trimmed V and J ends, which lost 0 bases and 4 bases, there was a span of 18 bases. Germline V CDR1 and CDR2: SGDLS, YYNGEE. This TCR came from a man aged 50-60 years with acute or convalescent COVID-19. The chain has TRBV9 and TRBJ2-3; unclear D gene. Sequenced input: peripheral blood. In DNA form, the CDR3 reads TGTGCCAGCAGCGTAGCTCAGTCTCCCCTGCAGGCAGATACGCAGTATTTT. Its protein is CASSVAQSPLQADTQYF.